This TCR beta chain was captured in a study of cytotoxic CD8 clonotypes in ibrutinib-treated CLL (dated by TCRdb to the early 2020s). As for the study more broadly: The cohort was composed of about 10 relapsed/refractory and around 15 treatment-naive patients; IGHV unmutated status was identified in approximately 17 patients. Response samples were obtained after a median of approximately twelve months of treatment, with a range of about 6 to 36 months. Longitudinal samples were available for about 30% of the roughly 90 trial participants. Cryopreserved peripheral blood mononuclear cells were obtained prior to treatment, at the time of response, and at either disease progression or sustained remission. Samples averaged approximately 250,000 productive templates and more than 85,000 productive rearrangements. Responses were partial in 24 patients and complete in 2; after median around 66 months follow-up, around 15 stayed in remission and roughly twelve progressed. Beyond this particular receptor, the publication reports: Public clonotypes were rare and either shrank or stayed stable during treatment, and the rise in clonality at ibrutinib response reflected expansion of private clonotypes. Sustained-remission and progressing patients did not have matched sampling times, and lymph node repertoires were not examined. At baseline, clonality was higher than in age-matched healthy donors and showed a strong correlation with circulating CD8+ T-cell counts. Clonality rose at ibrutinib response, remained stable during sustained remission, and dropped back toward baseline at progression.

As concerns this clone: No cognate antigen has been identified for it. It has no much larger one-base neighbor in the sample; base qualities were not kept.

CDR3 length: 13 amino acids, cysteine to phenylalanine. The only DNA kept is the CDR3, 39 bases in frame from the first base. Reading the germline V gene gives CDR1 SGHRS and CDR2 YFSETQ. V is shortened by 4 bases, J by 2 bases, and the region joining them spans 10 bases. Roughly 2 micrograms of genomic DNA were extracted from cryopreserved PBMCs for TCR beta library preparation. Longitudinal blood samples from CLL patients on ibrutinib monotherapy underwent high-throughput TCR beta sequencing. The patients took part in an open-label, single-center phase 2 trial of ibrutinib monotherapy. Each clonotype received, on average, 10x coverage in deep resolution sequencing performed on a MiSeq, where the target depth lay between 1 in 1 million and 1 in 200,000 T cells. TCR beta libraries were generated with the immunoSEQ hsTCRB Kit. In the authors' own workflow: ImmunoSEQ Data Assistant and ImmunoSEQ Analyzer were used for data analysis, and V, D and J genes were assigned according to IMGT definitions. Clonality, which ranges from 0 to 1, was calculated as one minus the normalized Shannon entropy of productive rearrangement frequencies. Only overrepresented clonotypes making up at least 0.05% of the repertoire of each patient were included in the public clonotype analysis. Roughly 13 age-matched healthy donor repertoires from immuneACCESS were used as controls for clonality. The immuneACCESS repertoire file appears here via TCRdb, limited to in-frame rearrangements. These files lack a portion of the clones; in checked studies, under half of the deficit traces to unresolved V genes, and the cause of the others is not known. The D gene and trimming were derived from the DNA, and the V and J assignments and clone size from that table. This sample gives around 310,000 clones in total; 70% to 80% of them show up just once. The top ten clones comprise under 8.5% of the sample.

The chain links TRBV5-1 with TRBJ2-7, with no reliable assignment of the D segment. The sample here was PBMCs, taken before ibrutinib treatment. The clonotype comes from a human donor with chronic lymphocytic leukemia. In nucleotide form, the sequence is TGCGCCAGCAGCAAAGACGGTACCTACGAGCAGTACTTC. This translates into CASSKDGTYEQYF. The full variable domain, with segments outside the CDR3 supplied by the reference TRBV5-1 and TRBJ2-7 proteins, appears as KAGVTQTPRYLIKTRGQQVTLSCSPISGHRSVSWYQQTPGQGLQFLFEYFSETQRNKGNFPGRFSGRQFSNSRSEMNVSTLELGDSALYLCASSKDGTYEQYFGPGTRLTVT.